This is a list of T cell receptor beta chains from one sample in a study of shared clonotypes between healthy human individuals. The table came from immunoSEQ multiplex PCR; TCRdb's copy has only in-frame clones and leaves some out. This table holds around 550,000 clones, approximately 95% found once. Material for sequencing was naive CD8+ T cells sorted from blood. These receptors were taken from a woman aged 25 to 39 in good health. CDR3s include the opening cysteine and the closing phenylalanine or tryptophan.

V	J	CDR3
TRBV5-8	TRBJ1-2	CASSSVVRGDSYGYTF
TRBV5-6	TRBJ2-3	CASNDARGYDTQYF
TRBV28	TRBJ2-1	CASTTYNEQFF
TRBV19	TRBJ2-7	CASSAGLAGSYEQYF
TRBV27	TRBJ1-2	CASSLDPRNYGYTF
TRBV27	TRBJ2-5	CASSSADHQETQYF
TRBV5-1	TRBJ2-7	CASSWASGGGTYEQYF
TRBV27	TRBJ2-7	CASRLLPLDVEQYF
TRBV5-8	TRBJ2-7	CASSLDRGLYEQYF
TRBV10-3	TRBJ2-1	CAISDRLAGGPIDEQFF
TRBV5-5	TRBJ1-5	CASSFAPLNPSNQPQHF
TRBV27	TRBJ2-3	CASSLRTSGTDTQYF
TRBV11-2	TRBJ2-2	CASSLVSVTGELFF
TRBV14	-	CASSQGQGPYEQYF
TRBV5-1	TRBJ1-1	CASSSRTGLNTEAFF
TRBV6-6	TRBJ1-1	CASTPTNTEAFF
TRBV19	TRBJ2-2	CASTQPGTSGESSNTGELFF
TRBV4-1	TRBJ1-1	CASSQDKGTEAFF
TRBV9	TRBJ1-5	CASSKEGEAYSNQPQHF
TRBV6-1	TRBJ1-2	CASGDLLYYGYTF
TRBV6-5	TRBJ1-2	CASSYSTSYGYTF
TRBV27	TRBJ2-3	CASSTPFKLVGTDTQYF
TRBV2	TRBJ2-5	CASNRGTPRTETQYF
TRBV14	TRBJ2-7	CASSQDTGRRYEQYF
TRBV28	TRBJ2-5	CASSPRASGQETQYF
TRBV27	TRBJ2-1	CASSLSGPLNEQFF
TRBV5-6	TRBJ2-7	CASSWTGSGEQYF
TRBV2	TRBJ2-4	CASNPGADIQYF
TRBV10-1	TRBJ2-7	CASSPGVAGDSEQYF
TRBV11-3	TRBJ2-1	CASSLEGADYNEQFF
TRBV4-1	TRBJ2-7	CASSLWTGLTYEQYF
TRBV25-1	TRBJ1-1	CASSLQGTNTEAFF
TRBV29-1	TRBJ1-1	CSVPDPNTEAFF